This TCR beta chain emerged from a study of neurological immune-mediated disorders. This clonotype has ten or more counts. TCRdb independently ran MiXCR on the 5' RACE reads; one entry per CDR3 protein. The sample contains tens of thousands of distinct CDR3 sequences, 13% to 15% of which appear only once. Germline CDR1 LGHNA, CDR2 YNFKEQ. Deletions cut 1 base from V and 1 base from J, with 10 bases between. CDR3 length equals 15 residues. The sample taken for sequencing was PBMCs. The chain has TRBV4-2 and TRBJ1-1, with a tentative D call TRBD1 (5 bases). This receptor was identified in a woman aged 50 to 60 with HTLV-1-associated myelopathy (HAM/TSP). Here the CDR3 DNA reads TGTGCCAGCAGCCAAGTTTCCGGGGGGAACACTGAAGCTTTCTTT. Its protein product is CASSQVSGGNTEAFF.